This entry lists 22 T cell receptor beta chains sequenced from one sample in a study of tumor-infiltrating lymphocytes in primary liver carcinoma. Blood RNA was derived from unsorted whole blood, and germline DNA was extracted too. A constant-region primer served to make TCR beta cDNA from about 500 ng total RNA. Libraries covering TCR beta were generated through three nested multiplex PCR rounds (using a slightly modified ARM-PCR). Investigators reported that the first two PCR rounds, at around 9 cycles each, used TRBV1-TRBV30 forward primers with a C-beta reverse primer. TCRdb re-called the multiplex PCR reads through MiXCR, storing one row per CDR3 protein. The sample carries 250,000 to 400,000 distinct CDR3 sequences, approximately 60% recorded once. Sequencing used peripheral blood. The receptors were sampled from a man aged 35 to 55 with primary liver carcinoma and hepatitis B virus infection.

On this clonotype: One end of the junction varies from germline; a read error may be responsible. This chain links TRBV7-9 with TRBJ2-1; D might be TRBD1 (5 bases). The tail of the sequence fits TRBJ2-7 better, so the J call may be wrong. Germline CDR1 SEHNR, CDR2 FQNEAQ (reference sequence). CDR3 length: 15 amino acids. CDR3 residues: CTSSDSLSENNEQYF. In DNA, the CDR3 is TGTACCAGCAGTGACAGTTTATCCGAAAACAATGAGCAGTACTTC.

This clonotype came up once. Since the CDR3 does not end with the conserved phenylalanine or tryptophan, this likely comes from a read error. The genes are TRBV11-2 and TRBJ2-5, with D possibly TRBD1 on 5 matching bases. The V and J ends lost 3 bases and 1 base respectively, with 12 bases between them. Germline CDR1 SGHAT, CDR2 FQNNGV. The CDR3 consists of 15 residues. The CDR3 region has the DNA TGTGCCAGCAGCTTGGGGCAGACCTTCCAAGAGACCCAGTACCTC. This gives the protein CASSLGQTFQETQYL.

On this clonotype: This sequence may be a read error, since a much larger clone differs from it by one base. The V and J genes are TRBV4-1 and TRBJ1-1, with TRBD1 identical over 9 bases. The CDR3 runs 16 residues. The germline gives CDR1 MGHRA, CDR2 YSYEKL. The CDR3 DNA follows: TGCGCCAACAGCCAAAATTGGGACAGGGAGAACACTGAAGCTTTCTTT. Translation: CANSQNWDRENTEAFF.

CDR3 sequence reads: CAWTRRGGFNSYNEQFF. CDR3 sequence (DNA): TGTGCCTGGACGAGGCGAGGCGGGTTTAACTCCTACAATGAGCAGTTCTTC. V usage is TRBV30 and J usage is TRBJ2-1; the D gene is possibly TRBD2 (5 bases). The V gene lost 4 bases and the J gene lost 0 bases, with 19 bases spanning the gap. This CDR3 has 17 residues. CDR1 is GTSNPN and CDR2 is SVGIG in the germline V gene (reference sequence).

Turning to this clonotype: One end of the junction does not line up with germline, which may come from a read error. CDR3 protein: CPSSLGPAGNQEAQYF. In DNA form, the CDR3 reads TGTCCCAGCAGCTTAGGACCAGCGGGAAACCAAGAGGCCCAGTACTTC. The rearrangement links TRBV11-2 to TRBJ2-5; 7 nucleotides agree with TRBD2. Germline V gene lookup returns CDR1 SGHAT and CDR2 FQNNGV. The CDR3 is made up of 16 amino acids.

The sample holds many counts of this clonotype. This rearrangement joins TRBV11-1 to TRBJ2-7; possible D gene TRBD1, 6 bases. CDR1 and CDR2 (germline): SGHAT, FQDESV (reference sequence). The V and J ends lost 4 bases and 0 bases respectively, with 16 bases between them. CDR3 length: 16 residues. This chain's CDR3 is CASSSRLGTFSYEQYF. CDR3 in DNA: TGTGCCAGCAGCTCTCGGCTGGGGACATTCTCCTACGAGCAGTACTTC.

The rearrangement uses TRBV29-1 and TRBJ2-7, with a tentative D call TRBD1 (6 bases). V shed 5 bases and J shed 4 bases, with 21 bases lying between them. This CDR3 has 15 amino acids. From germline, CDR1 is SQVTM and CDR2 ANQGSEA. The CDR3: CSVSYGTWGSYEQYF. DNA of the CDR3: TGCAGCGTTTCGTACGGGACATGGGGCTCGTACGAGCAGTACTTC.

About this clonotype itself: One junction end disagrees with the germline gene, perhaps due to a read error. The chain is built from TRBV29-1 and TRBJ1-4, with 9 nucleotides matching TRBD1. In germline, CDR1 is SQVTM, CDR2 ANQGSEA. The CDR3 extends over 14 amino acids. CDR3 protein: CSLGDRANNEKLFF. The DNA for the CDR3 is TGTAGCCTGGGGGACAGGGCTAATAATGAAAAACTGTTTTTT. Using reference TRBV29-1 and TRBJ1-4 for the parts outside the CDR3, the full variable domain is SAVISQKPSRDICQRGTSLTIQCQVDSQVTMMFWYRQQPGQSLTLIATANQGSEATYESGFVIDKFPISRPNLTFSTLTVSNMSPEDSSIYLCSLGDRANNEKLFFGSGTQLSVL.

In regard to this clonotype: A single base separates this from a much larger clone, so it may be a read error. The conserved closing phenylalanine or tryptophan is absent in this CDR3, likely reflecting a read error. This chain joins TRBV11-2 and TRBJ1-1, with D perhaps matching TRBD1 (5 bases). CDR3 length equals 16 residues. Germline V gives CDR1 SGHAT, CDR2 FQNNGV. V shed 5 bases and J shed 2 bases, with 18 bases lying between them. CDR3: CASSHLPRGINTEAFI. CDR3 DNA sequence: TGTGCCAGCAGCCACTTACCTCGGGGGATTAACACTGAAGCTTTCATT.

V gene TRBV5-4 combines with J gene TRBJ2-1; D possibly corresponds to TRBD2 (6 bases). Germline V gene data show CDR1 as SGHNT and CDR2 as YYREEE (reference sequence). V was clipped by 0 bases and J by 6 bases, with 16 bases between them. This CDR3 spans 16 amino acids. The CDR3 DNA reads as TGTGCCAGCAGCTTGGATCGGGGCGGGATCGGCAATGAGCAGTTCTTC. This codes for CASSLDRGGIGNEQFF.

Of note for this clonotype: Since a much larger clone is just one base distant, this may be a read error. The chain links TRBV12-3 or TRBV12-4 to TRBJ1-1, with 8 bases lining up with TRBD1. CDR3 length: 14 amino acids. Here the CDR3 reads CASTPDRVNTEVFF. CDR3 nucleotides: TGTGCCAGCACCCCGGACAGGGTGAACACTGAAGTTTTCTTT.

As concerns this clonotype: An end of the junction does not agree with germline; a read error may underlie this. This chain joins TRBV11-3 and TRBJ1-5; D not certain. The CDR3 is 15 residues long. Germline CDR1 SGHNT, CDR2 YENEEA. Here the CDR3 DNA reads TGTGTCAGCACCGAATCGGATTATAGCAATCAGTCCCAGCATTTT. It specifies CVSTESDYSNQSQHF.

As concerns this clonotype: Since the CDR3 does not end with the conserved phenylalanine or tryptophan, this likely comes from a read error. The chain recombines TRBV13 with TRBJ2-6; D remains unclear. The length of the CDR3 is 17 residues. The ends were cut back, 1 base at V and 4 bases at J, with 14 bases in the middle. In germline, CDR1 is PRHDT, CDR2 FYEKMQ (reference sequence). CDR3 in amino acids: CASSLAGPFTGANVLTY. Written as DNA, the CDR3 is TGTGCCAGCAGCTTAGCAGGACCCTTTACGGGGGCCAACGTCCTGACTTAC.

The genes are TRBV20-1 and TRBJ2-3, with 8 bases fitting TRBD2. The CDR3 is 15 amino acids. Germline assignment: CDR1 DFQATT and CDR2 SNEGSKA (reference sequence). V dropped 0 bases and J dropped 5; count of bases not matched to a gene: 7. In DNA, the CDR3 is TGCAGTGCTAGAGACCCGGGAGGGCATGGAGATACGCAGTATTTT. Translated, it gives CSARDPGGHGDTQYF.

This clonotype occurred a few times. This sequence joins TRBV4-1 and TRBJ1-5, with unresolved D. Germline-derived CDR1 and CDR2 are MGHRA and YSYEKL. The CDR3 is 15 residues long. Deletions cut 0 bases from V and 4 bases from J, with 10 bases between. CDR3 loop: CASSQDRSLNQPQHF. The DNA for the CDR3 is TGCGCCAGCAGCCAAGATAGGAGCTTGAATCAGCCCCAGCATTTT.

Worth noting for this clonotype: A much larger clone differs by one base, so this may be a read error. V usage is TRBV6-5 and J usage is TRBJ2-1; D gene unclear. This CDR3 is built from 15 residues. In germline, CDR1 is MNHEY, CDR2 SVGAGI. The CDR3 spells CARSLDVASYNEQFF. The CDR3 DNA sequence: TGTGCCAGGAGTTTGGATGTAGCCTCCTACAATGAGCAGTTCTTC.

This clonotype has only one observation. The chain uses TRBV11-1 and TRBJ2-3; D possibly uses TRBD1 or TRBD2 (5 bases each). The CDR3 is made up of 16 amino acids. Germline CDR1 is SGHAT and CDR2 is FQDESV (reference sequence). In nucleotides, the CDR3 is TGTGTCAACAGCTTACGGGACCCCAGTATCCCAGATACGCAGTATTTT. This gives the protein CVNSLRDPSIPDTQYF.

This clonotype was detected only once. The junction and the germline gene differ at one end; a read error may be behind it. The chain is built from TRBV11-2 and TRBJ2-2, with D tentatively TRBD2 (5 bases). CDR3 size: 14 residues. Looked up from germline, CDR1 is SGHAT and CDR2 is FQNNGV. CDR3 DNA: TGTGCCAGCAGCTCCCCAAAATTGGCCTGGGAGATGTTTTTT. This translates into CASSSPKLAWEMFF.

The chain joins TRBV7-9 to TRBJ1-3; D call uncertain. Germline V gene sequence: CDR1 SEHNR, CDR2 FQNEAQ (reference sequence). This CDR3 has 14 residues. V was shortened by 5 bases and J by 2 bases, with 10 bases between the two germline ends. Here the CDR3 DNA reads TGTGCCAGCAGCCCCATGGTTACTGGAAACACCATATATTTT. This gives the protein CASSPMVTGNTIYF.

The J gene is TRBJ2-3, the V gene TRBV1; TRBD1 was called by the table and not checked on the DNA. TRBV1 is a recognized pseudogene. The CDR3 runs 16 residues. The CDR3 nucleotides are TGCACCAGCAGCCAACCCCCAAGGGGGAGAACAGATGCGCAGTATTTT. It is translated as CTSSQPPRGRTDAQYF.

Note on this clonotype: A much larger clone sits a single nucleotide away, making a read error possible. The chain carries TRBV4-1 and TRBJ2-1; D is possibly TRBD2 (6 bases). Germline V gene sequence: CDR1 MGHRA, CDR2 YSYEKL. CDR3 length equals 16 residues. In DNA form, the CDR3 reads TGCGCCAGCAGCCAAGTCCCGACTAGTCCCACGTATGAGCTGTTCTTC. It yields the protein CASSQVPTSPTYELFF.

The chain combines TRBV5-5 with TRBJ1-1; D call uncertain. The CDR3 length is 14 residues. In germline, CDR1 is SGHKS, CDR2 YYEKEE (reference sequence). Trimming took 5 bases from V and 0 from J, leaving 11 bases between them. The CDR3 loop reads CASSMDAVNTEAFF. CDR3 bases: TGTGCCAGCAGTATGGACGCAGTGAACACTGAAGCTTTCTTT. The complete variable domain, with remaining parts taken from reference TRBV5-5 and TRBJ1-1, reads DAGVTQSPTHLIKTRGQQVTLRCSPISGHKSVSWYQQVLGQGPQFIFQYYEKEERGRGNFPDRFSARQFPNYSSELNVNALLLGDSALYLCASSMDAVNTEAFFGQGTRLTVV.